The clone carrying this TCR beta chain was seen only a few times. Enrolled through a virtual design, the participants were between about 18 and 100 years of age and came from about two dozen US areas. These data come from a study of blood T cell repertoires in COVID-19. Clones were sequenced by immunoSEQ multiplex PCR, and TCRdb holds only the in-frame ones, with some missing. The sample has approximately 250,000 clones, 85% to 90% seen once. This clonotype was sampled from a woman aged 25 to 39 with acute COVID-19. The material sequenced was PBMCs or T cells enriched from blood (not recorded which).

The CDR3 loop reads CASSHTREPAYNEQFF. CDR3 sequence (DNA): TGCGCCAGCAGCCACACTCGGGAACCCGCGTACAATGAGCAGTTCTTC. The gene calls are TRBV5-1 and TRBJ2-1; D might be TRBD2 (5 bases). V lost 4 bases and J 4 bases, leaving 18 bases between the germline ends. CDR1 and CDR2 (germline): SGHRS, YFSETQ. The CDR3 is 16 residues long.